One sample yielded the 3 T cell receptor beta chains listed below, sequenced in a study of blood T cells in healthy people across ages. With a J-beta primer mix and a sample-barcoded 5' primer, a second PCR ran about 6 to 11 cycles. MiXCR was run by TCRdb on the 5' RACE reads, yielding one entry per CDR3 protein. The sample holds roughly 730,000 distinct CDR3 sequences; roughly three fifths are singletons and the top ten take roughly 25%. The specimen was blood. These receptors came from a man aged 40-49 years in good health.

The rearrangement uses TRBV5-1 and TRBJ1-2; no clear D gene. V lost 2 bases, J lost 3 bases, and 8 bases lay in between. Germline loops: CDR1 SGHRS, CDR2 YFSETQ. The CDR3 loop spans 13 amino acids. CDR3 loop: CASSLDEDYGYTF. CDR3 DNA: TGCGCCAGCAGCTTAGACGAAGACTATGGCTACACCTTC.

The rearrangement links TRBV10-3 to TRBJ1-2; TRBD1 agrees at 8 bases. The CDR3 runs 15 residues. Per the germline V gene, CDR1 is ENHRY and CDR2 is SYGVKD. V lost 2 bases and J lost 0; bases outside the gene matches: 2. The CDR3 loop is CAISEKGQANYGYTF. The DNA of the CDR3 is TGTGCCATCAGTGAGAAGGGACAGGCTAACTATGGCTACACCTTC.

This clonotype was seen many times. The rearrangement joins TRBV7-3 to TRBJ2-3, with D unresolved. Germline V gives CDR1 SGHTA, CDR2 FQGTGA. Trimming shortened V by 6 bases and J by 8 bases, and 21 bases separated the two germline ends. CDR3 length equals 15 residues. In DNA form, the CDR3 reads TGTGCCAGCAGTCCAGGCGGCCAGCCGTCGGGTACGCAGTATTTT. It codes for CASSPGGQPSGTQYF.